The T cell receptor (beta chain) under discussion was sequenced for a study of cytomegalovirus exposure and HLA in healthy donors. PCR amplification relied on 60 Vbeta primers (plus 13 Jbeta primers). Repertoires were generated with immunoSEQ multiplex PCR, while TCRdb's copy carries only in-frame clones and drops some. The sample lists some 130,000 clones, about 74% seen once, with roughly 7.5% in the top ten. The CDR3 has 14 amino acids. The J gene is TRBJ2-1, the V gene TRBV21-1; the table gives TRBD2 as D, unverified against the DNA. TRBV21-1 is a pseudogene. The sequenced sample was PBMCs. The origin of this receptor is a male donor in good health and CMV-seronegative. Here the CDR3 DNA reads TGTGCCAGCGGGCCCGGGGGGCTCGACAATGAGCAGTTCTTC. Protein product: CASGPGGLDNEQFF.